This T cell receptor beta chain was captured in a study of breast tumors, draining lymph nodes, adjacent tissues. Looked up from germline, CDR1 is SNHLY and CDR2 is FYNNEI. The V end lost 0 bases, the J end lost 7 bases, and 10 bases lay between the germline ends. This CDR3 contains 15 residues. This clonotype was observed many times. What it binds is unknown. The lymph nodes were axillary draining lymph nodes from breast cancer patients. Findings and limits, study-wide: The data were judged consistent with most tumor T cells coming from lymph node and expanding in tumor. Tumor and nontumor repertoires were significantly more similar in luminal-like than in basal-like breast cancer.

MiXCR was run by TCRdb on the multiplex PCR reads, yielding one entry per CDR3 protein. The sample has roughly 130,000 distinct CDR3 sequences, 32% seen once; the top ten hold roughly 2.3%. The sequence was collected from a female donor with breast cancer. Some clones in this sample may be carry-over from other donors' samples. The source material was axillary lymph node tissue. This rearrangement joins TRBV2 to TRBJ1-6, with a possible D match to TRBD1 (5 bases). CDR3 coding DNA: TGTGCCAGCAGTGAAGCGCGGCAGGGAAATTCACCCCTCCACTTT. It yields the protein CASSEARQGNSPLHF.